The 20 T cell receptor beta chains below all came from one sample that was sequenced in a study of T cell responses to AZD1222 COVID-19 vaccine. Measured with immunoSEQ multiplex PCR; TCRdb has only the in-frame clones, and not every one. The sample has about 130,000 clones; around 87% are singletons. The sample was peripheral blood, taken on day 0 of AZD1222 vaccination. The receptor source for this set is an adult in good health.

V usage is TRBV9 and J usage is TRBJ1-1; D gene ambiguous. The CDR3 extends over 13 amino acids. Per germline, CDR1 SGDLS and CDR2 YYNGEE. V lost 1 base and J lost 5, with 9 bases in between. CDR3 in DNA: TGTGCCAGCAGCGTACGAGTCAGGACTGAAGCTTTCTTT. This gives the protein CASSVRVRTEAFF.

This rearrangement joins TRBV19 to TRBJ1-2; 11 nucleotides agree with TRBD1. CDR1 is LNHDA and CDR2 is SQIVND in the germline V gene (reference sequence). The CDR3 extends over 15 amino acids. V was clipped by 8 bases and J by 4 bases; unmatched bases: 9. CDR3 bases: TGTGCCAGTTCGGACAGGGGGCGCTTTGGCTATGGCTACACCTTC. It encodes CASSDRGRFGYGYTF.

The J gene is TRBJ2-5, the V gene TRBV4-2; TRBD2 might be the D (6 bases). The CDR3 extends over 17 amino acids. Trimming pared 0 bases from V and 3 bases from J, leaving 17 bases between. The germline V gene encodes CDR1 LGHNA and CDR2 YNFKEQ. The CDR3 reads CASSQEGIPWGEETQYF. The CDR3 DNA sequence: TGTGCCAGCAGCCAAGAAGGGATCCCCTGGGGGGAAGAGACCCAGTACTTC.

CDR3 sequence: CASSLGGPQPQHF. CDR3 in DNA: TGTGCCAGCTCCCTGGGCGGGCCGCAGCCCCAGCATTTT. The chain combines TRBV18 with TRBJ1-5; D ambiguous. Germline CDR1 reads KGHSH; CDR2 reads LQKENI. Trimming left V 6 bases short and J 7 bases short, with 13 bases between. This CDR3 is 13 amino acids long.

This clone was seen once. V is TRBV6-2 or TRBV6-3 and J is TRBJ1-5; D might be TRBD1 (5 bases). CDR3 length equals 15 residues. The V end was cut by 5 bases, the J end by 0 bases, with 11 bases between. Germline V gene sequence: CDR1 MNHEY, CDR2 SVGEGT. CDR3 nucleotide sequence: TGTGCCAGCAGTCCAGGACATCATAGCAATCAGCCCCAGCATTTT. Translation gives CASSPGHHSNQPQHF.

V is TRBV30 and J is TRBJ1-1; 10 bases map to TRBD1. J was trimmed by 11 bases and V by 3 bases; bases with no gene match: 6. The CDR3 totals 12 residues. Germline V gene data show CDR1 as GTSNPN and CDR2 as SVGIG (reference sequence). CDR3 coding DNA: TGTGCCTGGAGAGCGGGACAGGGGAAGGCTTTCTTT. Its translation: CAWRAGQGKAFF.

This chain joins TRBV27 and TRBJ1-5; D may be TRBD1 (5 bases). Trimming took 3 bases from V and 7 from J, leaving 13 bases between them. From germline, CDR1 is MNHEY and CDR2 SMNVEV (reference sequence). The length of the CDR3 is 14 residues. The CDR3 reads CASSFQGLDQPQHF. The DNA for the CDR3 is TGTGCCAGCAGTTTTCAGGGTTTAGACCAGCCCCAGCATTTT.

This sequence joins TRBV4-2 and TRBJ2-7, with 9 nucleotides matching TRBD2. Trimming took 1 base from V and 6 from J; bases not matched to a gene: 4. The germline V gene has CDR1 LGHNA and CDR2 YNFKEQ. CDR3 length: 14 residues. The chain's CDR3 is CASSQGGTSSEQYF. The CDR3 DNA follows: TGTGCCAGCAGCCAAGGTGGGACTAGCAGCGAGCAGTACTTC.

The J gene is TRBJ2-3, the V gene TRBV7-9, with D maybe TRBD2 (6 bases). This CDR3 contains 16 residues. With 3 bases removed from V and 2 bases from J, the gap between germline ends came to 15 bases. CDR1 is SEHNR and CDR2 is FQNEAQ in the germline V gene (reference sequence). In nucleotides, the CDR3 is TGTGCCAGCAGCTTTCTTCCCCGGGGGTACACAGATACGCAGTATTTT. It specifies CASSFLPRGYTDTQYF.

The rearrangement links TRBV7-3 to TRBJ2-1; 8 nucleotides line up with TRBD1. The CDR3 is made up of 12 amino acids. CDR1 is SGHTA, CDR2 FQGTGA, per germline. Trimming took 4 bases from V and 12 from J; bases not matched to a gene: 5. CDR3 DNA: TGTGCCAGCAGCTCGGGACAGGTGGTGCAGTTCTTC. The encoded protein is CASSSGQVVQFF.

The rearrangement joins TRBV19 to TRBJ2-6; tentatively, D is TRBD1 (5 bases). V lost 7 bases to trimming and J lost 2 bases, with 18 bases between them. Per the germline V gene, CDR1 is LNHDA and CDR2 is SQIVND (reference sequence). The CDR3 contains 17 residues. The CDR3 nucleotides read TGTGCCAGTAAACGGGCAGGGAATCTGGCTGGGGCCAACGTCCTGACTTTC. Protein: CASKRAGNLAGANVLTF.

This sequence joins TRBV7-2 and TRBJ2-5; possibly TRBD2 for D (5 bases). V lost 3 bases and J 6 bases, leaving 14 bases between the germline ends. The CDR3 runs 14 residues. Germline-derived CDR1 and CDR2 are SGHTA and FQGNSA. The CDR3 DNA sequence: TGTGCCAGCAGCTTGATTACTAGGATTCAGACCCAGTACTTC. Its protein is CASSLITRIQTQYF.

The chain has TRBV3-1 (or the pseudogene TRBV3-2) and TRBJ1-5, with D tentatively TRBD1 (6 bases). Germline V gene lookup returns CDR1 LGHDT and CDR2 YNNKEL (reference sequence). The CDR3 has 16 residues. Trimming took off 1 base at V and 4 bases at J, with 14 bases between the two ends. CDR3 amino acids: CASSQAGGRRNQPQHF. The DNA for the CDR3 is TGTGCCAGCAGCCAAGCTGGGGGGCGACGAAATCAGCCCCAGCATTTT.

The chain carries TRBV5-4 and TRBJ2-3, with D possibly being TRBD2 (6 bases). Germline loops: CDR1 SGHNT, CDR2 YYREEE (reference sequence). Deletions cut 3 bases from V and 0 bases from J, with 11 bases between. This CDR3 is built from 15 residues. The chain's CDR3 is CASSSRAGSTDTQYF. The DNA of the CDR3 is TGTGCCAGCAGCTCGAGAGCGGGCAGCACAGATACGCAGTATTTT.

V gene TRBV28 combines with J gene TRBJ1-2, with D possibly TRBD1 on 5 matching bases. With 9 bases removed from V and 2 bases from J, the gap between germline ends came to 16 bases. CDR1 is MDHEN, CDR2 SYDVKM, per germline. The CDR3 length is 14 residues. The CDR3 region has the DNA TGTGCCAGTATCCGGGGCAGCAAAAACTATGGCTACACCTTC. As protein: CASIRGSKNYGYTF.

The chain has TRBV4-1 and TRBJ2-2; D gene unclear. Germline CDR1 reads MGHRA; CDR2 reads YSYEKL. With 0 bases removed from V and 6 bases from J, the gap between germline ends came to 14 bases. The CDR3 sequence is 16 residues long. CDR3 in amino acids: CASSQDRLHPPGELFF. CDR3 DNA sequence: TGCGCCAGCAGCCAAGATCGGCTGCACCCCCCCGGGGAGCTGTTTTTT.

The J gene is TRBJ2-1, the V gene TRBV5-8; D might be TRBD1 (5 bases). Germline values: CDR1 SGHTS, CDR2 YDEGEE. This CDR3 region has 15 residues. V was cut by 0 bases and J by 3 bases, with 10 bases left in between. The CDR3 sequence: CASSLGQGGYNEQFF. DNA for the CDR3: TGTGCCAGCAGCTTGGGGCAGGGTGGCTACAATGAGCAGTTCTTC.

The V and J genes are TRBV18 and TRBJ2-2; D may be TRBD1 or TRBD2 (5 bases each). The CDR3 is 15 amino acids. Germline CDR1 and CDR2: KGHSH and LQKENI. Trimming cost V 3 bases and J 4 bases, with 12 bases left between them. The CDR3 DNA reads TGTGCCAGCTCACCCCAACAGGCGGGCACCGGGGAGCTGTTTTTT. Protein: CASSPQQAGTGELFF. Drawing the rest from reference TRBV18 and TRBJ2-2, the complete variable domain is NAGVMQNPRHLVRRRGQEARLRCSPMKGHSHVYWYRQLPEEGLKFMVYLQKENIIDESGMPKERFSAEFPKEGPSILRIQQVVRGDSAAYFCASSPQQAGTGELFFGEGSRLTVL.

This sequence joins TRBV2 and TRBJ2-2; 12 bases fit TRBD2. This CDR3 comprises 17 residues. Germline trimming cut 3 bases from V and 7 bases from J; bases unmatched to any gene: 9. Per germline, CDR1 SNHLY and CDR2 FYNNEI. CDR3 amino acids: CASSEGTSGFGGGELFF. The CDR3 nucleotides read TGTGCCAGCAGTGAGGGGACTAGCGGGTTTGGGGGCGGGGAGCTGTTTTTT.

The V and J genes are TRBV10-3 and TRBJ1-1, with D tentatively TRBD1 (5 bases). Looked up from germline, CDR1 is ENHRY and CDR2 is SYGVKD. The V end lost 8 bases, the J end lost 1 base, and 8 bases lay between the germline ends. This CDR3 has 12 amino acids. The CDR3 loop reads CAIGAANTEAFF. The CDR3 nucleotides read TGTGCCATCGGGGCGGCGAACACTGAAGCTTTCTTT.